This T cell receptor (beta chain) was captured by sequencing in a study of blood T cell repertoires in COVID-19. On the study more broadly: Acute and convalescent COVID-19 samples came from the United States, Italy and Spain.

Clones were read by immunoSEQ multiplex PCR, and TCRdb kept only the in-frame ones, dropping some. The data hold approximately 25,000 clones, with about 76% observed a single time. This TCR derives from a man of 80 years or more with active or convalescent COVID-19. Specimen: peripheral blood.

CDR3 sequence: CASSVQEENTEAFF. CDR3 coding DNA: TGTGCCAGCAGTGTACAGGAAGAAAACACTGAAGCTTTCTTT. The genes are TRBV27 and TRBJ1-1; D possibly corresponds to TRBD1 (5 bases). The CDR3 has 14 residues. The germline CDR1 and CDR2 sequences are MNHEY and SMNVEV (reference sequence). Deletions cut 5 bases from V and 2 bases from J, with 12 bases between.